Shown below are 18 T cell receptor beta chains from a single sample sequenced in a study of cytomegalovirus exposure and HLA in healthy donors. The PCR had 60 Vbeta and 13 Jbeta primers. The method was immunoSEQ multiplex PCR; TCRdb's version includes in-frame clones alone and lacks a portion of them. The table shows 200,000 to 250,000 clones, with over 60% occurring only once. Sequenced: PBMCs. The source of these receptors is a man aged 35 to 55 in good health and CMV-seronegative.

V and J are TRBV30 and TRBJ2-2, with no clear D. V lost 4 bases, J lost 5 bases, and 5 bases lay in between. The CDR3 has 11 residues. Germline V CDR1 and CDR2: GTSNPN, SVGIG (reference sequence). The CDR3 sequence is CAWTETGELFF. CDR3 coding DNA: TGTGCCTGGACTGAGACCGGGGAGCTGTTTTTT. Full variable domain (missing parts from reference TRBV30 and TRBJ2-2): SQTIHQWPATLVQPVGSPLSLECTVEGTSNPNLYWYRQAAGRGLQLLFYSVGIGQISSEVPQNLSASRPQDRQFILSSKKLLLSDSGFYLCAWTETGELFFGEGSRLTVL.

The rearrangement links TRBV30 to TRBJ2-7, with no clear D. This CDR3 comprises 11 residues. Germline V gene sequence: CDR1 GTSNPN, CDR2 SVGIG (reference sequence). CDR3 nucleotide sequence: TGTGCTTTCTCGCAGGCCTACGAGCAGTACTTC. Residues: CAFSQAYEQYF.

The chain carries TRBV7-6 and TRBJ2-5; 8 bases map to TRBD2. This CDR3 contains 14 residues. J lost 4 bases, V lost 2 bases, and 3 bases had no gene match. Germline loops: CDR1 SGHVS, CDR2 FNYEAQ. CDR3 coding DNA: TGTGCCAGCAGCTTAATAGCGGGGTCAGAGACCCAGTACTTC. Protein: CASSLIAGSETQYF. The complete variable domain, with remaining parts taken from reference TRBV7-6 and TRBJ2-5, reads GAGVSQSPRYKVTKRGQDVALRCDPISGHVSLYWYRQALGQGPEFLTYFNYEAQQDKSGLPNDRFSAERPEGSISTLTIQRTEQRDSAMYRCASSLIAGSETQYFGPGTRLLVL.

The chain couples TRBV5-1 to TRBJ1-2; 7 bases match TRBD1. Germline-derived CDR1 and CDR2 are SGHRS and YFSETQ. Unmatched junction bases numbered 5, after V lost 4 bases and J lost 5 bases. The CDR3 contains 13 residues. The CDR3 protein is CASSGTGEYGYTF. In nucleotides, the CDR3 is TGCGCCAGCAGCGGTACAGGGGAATATGGCTACACCTTC.

V is TRBV13 and J is TRBJ2-1; 8 bases match TRBD2. With V trimmed by 5 bases and J by 0 bases, 6 bases remained unmatched. There are 16 residues in the CDR3. Per germline, CDR1 PRHDT and CDR2 FYEKMQ (reference sequence). CDR3 DNA sequence: TGTGCCAGCAGCCGGGGGGGGCCCCGCTCCTACAATGAGCAGTTCTTC. Translation gives CASSRGGPRSYNEQFF. The whole variable domain, filled in from reference TRBV13 and TRBJ2-1, reads AAGVIQSPRHLIKEKRETATLKCYPIPRHDTVYWYQQGPGQDPQFLISFYEKMQSDKGSIPDRFSAQQFSDYHSELNMSSLELGDSALYFCASSRGGPRSYNEQFFGPGTRLTVL.

The chain couples TRBV4-1 to TRBJ2-3; D uncertain. Germline V CDR1 and CDR2: MGHRA, YSYEKL. The V end was cut by 0 bases, the J end by 6 bases, with 7 bases between. CDR3 length equals 13 residues. This CDR3 is CASSQEEWDTQYF. In DNA form, the CDR3 reads TGCGCCAGCAGCCAAGAGGAGTGGGATACGCAGTATTTT.

This clone was seen a few times. This rearrangement joins TRBV12-5 to TRBJ2-1; the D gene is possibly TRBD1 (6 bases). V gave up 6 bases and J gave up 10 bases, with 22 bases separating them. The germline V gene has CDR1 LGHNT and CDR2 FRNRAP. The length of the CDR3 is 15 residues. This chain's CDR3 is CASGRTRGERGEQFF. The CDR3 coding sequence is TGTGCTAGTGGCCGAACCCGAGGGGAGAGGGGGGAGCAGTTCTTC.

This chain uses TRBV10-1 with TRBJ2-1; TRBD2 might be the D (6 bases). This CDR3 comprises 15 residues. Germline V gives CDR1 WNHNN, CDR2 SYGVQD (reference sequence). V was trimmed by 4 bases and J by 10 bases, leaving 20 bases between them. The CDR3 sequence is CASSGQAGTTGEQFF. DNA of the CDR3: TGCGCCAGCAGTGGGCAAGCGGGTACCACCGGGGAGCAGTTCTTC.

The table lists this clone with a few counts. V is TRBV6-1 and J is TRBJ1-5, with 9 bases fitting TRBD1. Per germline, CDR1 MNHNS and CDR2 SASEGT. J gave up 4 bases and V 0 bases, and 4 bases lay outside the gene matches. The CDR3 has 16 amino acids. CDR3 region: CASSEAPGQGNQPQHF. The CDR3 DNA follows: TGTGCCAGCAGTGAAGCGCCGGGACAGGGAAATCAGCCCCAGCATTTT.

The chain uses TRBV5-8 and TRBJ1-5; D unclear. Germline loops: CDR1 SGHTS, CDR2 YDEGEE. CDR3 size: 16 residues. Trimming cost V 4 bases and J 6 bases, with 20 bases left between them. The DNA of the CDR3 is TGTGCCAGCAGCCTCCCCCCCCAAGGTGCAGGTCAGCCCCAGCATTTT. Translated, it gives CASSLPPQGAGQPQHF.

This chain connects TRBV7-9 to TRBJ2-1; D possibly corresponds to TRBD1 (5 bases). The V gene's germline CDR1 is SEHNR and CDR2 FQNEAQ (reference sequence). V gave up 10 bases and J gave up 5 bases, with 12 bases separating them. This CDR3 has 12 residues. CDR3: CATDDRNNEQFF. The CDR3 bases are TGTGCCACTGACGACAGAAACAATGAGCAGTTCTTC.

This clone occurred a few times. V is TRBV14 and J is TRBJ2-7; D is unresolved. This CDR3 is built from 11 residues. Germline lookup yields CDR1 SGHDN and CDR2 FVKESK. V was trimmed by 4 bases and J by 4 bases, leaving 5 bases between them. CDR3 amino acids: CASSPGYEQYF. As DNA, the CDR3 is TGTGCCAGCAGCCCAGGTTACGAGCAGTACTTC.

This clone was found once. The chain has TRBV5-1 and TRBJ1-2; D not resolved. The CDR3 length is 12 residues. The V end lost 5 bases, the J end lost 5 bases, and 10 bases lay between the germline ends. CDR1 is SGHRS, CDR2 YFSETQ, per germline. CDR3 sequence: CASSEVFYGYTF. The DNA for the CDR3 is TGCGCCAGCAGTGAGGTTTTTTATGGCTACACCTTC. The full variable domain, completed using reference TRBV5-1 and TRBJ1-2, is KAGVTQTPRYLIKTRGQQVTLSCSPISGHRSVSWYQQTPGQGLQFLFEYFSETQRNKGNFPGRFSGRQFSNSRSEMNVSTLELGDSALYLCASSEVFYGYTFGSGTRLTVV.

With regard to this clone: This CDR3 is missing its conserved last phenylalanine or tryptophan, likely due to a read error. The DNA is omitted, as the CDR3 cannot be located on it reliably, and the CDR3 follows TCRdb's listing. The genes are TRBV27 and TRBJ1-2; no DNA check was done on the table's D call, TRBD1. The CDR3 extends over 12 residues, inclusive of both ends. The germline V gene encodes CDR1 MNHEY and CDR2 SMNVEV (reference sequence). The CDR3 loop reads CASSSRTGELIV.

The chain combines TRBV9 with TRBJ2-1; 8 bases are a match to TRBD2. In germline, CDR1 is SGDLS, CDR2 YYNGEE. With 0 bases clipped from V and 9 bases from J, the junction kept 11 bases outside the gene matches. The CDR3 extends over 16 amino acids. The CDR3 spells CASSVESGGLSSEQFF. The CDR3, as DNA: TGTGCCAGCAGCGTAGAGTCGGGAGGGCTTTCGAGTGAGCAGTTCTTC. Supplemented by reference TRBV9 and TRBJ2-1, the full variable domain reads DSGVTQTPKHLITATGQRVTLRCSPRSGDLSVYWYQQSLDQGLQFLIQYYNGEERAKGNILERFSAQQFPDLHSELNLSSLELGDSALYFCASSVESGGLSSEQFFGPGTRLTVL.

The chain is built from TRBV5-1 and TRBJ2-4, with D possibly being TRBD1 (5 bases). Per the germline V gene, CDR1 is SGHRS and CDR2 is YFSETQ. There are 14 residues in the CDR3. V gave up 6 bases and J gave up 3 bases, with 13 bases separating them. This CDR3 is CASKLDSVKNIQYF. The CDR3 DNA reads TGCGCCAGCAAACTCGACAGCGTCAAAAACATTCAGTACTTC.

The chain joins TRBV25-1 to TRBJ1-6; the D gene is possibly TRBD1 (6 bases). Germline CDR1 MGHDK, CDR2 SYGVNS. The V and J ends lost 3 bases and 10 bases respectively, with 13 bases between them. This CDR3 is built from 14 residues. The CDR3 region is CASSDTGFYSPLHF. The CDR3 DNA reads TGTGCCAGCAGTGATACAGGGTTTTACTCACCCCTCCACTTT.

J is TRBJ1-6 and V is TRBV27, with 8 bases fitting TRBD1. The CDR3 runs 13 residues. Germline assignment: CDR1 MNHEY and CDR2 SMNVEV (reference sequence). V trimming: 3 bases; J trimming: 10 bases; junction bases outside the gene matches: 2. CDR3 loop: CASSFAGGSPLHF. The CDR3 nucleotides are TGTGCCAGCAGTTTCGCAGGGGGCTCACCCCTCCACTTT.